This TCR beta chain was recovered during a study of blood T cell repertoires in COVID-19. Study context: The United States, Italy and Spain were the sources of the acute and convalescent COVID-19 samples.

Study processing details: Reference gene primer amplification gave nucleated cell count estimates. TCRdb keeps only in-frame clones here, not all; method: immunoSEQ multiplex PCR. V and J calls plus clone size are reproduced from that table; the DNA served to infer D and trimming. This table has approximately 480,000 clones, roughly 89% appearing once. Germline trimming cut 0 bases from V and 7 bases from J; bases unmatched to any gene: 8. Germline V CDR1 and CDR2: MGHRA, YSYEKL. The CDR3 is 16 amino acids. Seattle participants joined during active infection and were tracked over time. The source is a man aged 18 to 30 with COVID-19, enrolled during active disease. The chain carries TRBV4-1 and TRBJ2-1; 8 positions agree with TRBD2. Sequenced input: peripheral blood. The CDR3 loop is CASSQDSGGGHNEQFF. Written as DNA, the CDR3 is TGCGCCAGCAGCCAAGATTCCGGGGGGGGTCATAATGAGCAGTTCTTC.